A few counts support the clone carrying this T cell receptor beta chain. No antigen is known for it. It was by quantitative 5'-RACE with molecular barcodes that TCR beta libraries were made. Each CDR3 protein gets one entry after TCRdb re-called the 5' RACE reads with MiXCR. The sample includes roughly 470,000 distinct CDR3 sequences, 25% to 30% of them seen just once. This sample is part of a study of CD8 T cells in ankylosing spondylitis. Study-wide results and limits: A TCR beta motif of roughly 8 highly homologous variants appeared characteristic of ankylosing spondylitis blood. Both synovial fluid and blood in reactive arthritis had previously been reported to carry some motif variants. Disease-linked clones were CD8+ and relatively rare in peripheral blood. Disease-associated clones were reportedly significantly overrepresented in matched ankylosing spondylitis synovial fluid.

Trimming pared 1 base from V and 6 bases from J, leaving 7 bases between. The germline CDR1 and CDR2 sequences are LNHNV and YYDKDF (reference sequence). The CDR3 has 13 residues. This chain links TRBV15 with TRBJ2-1; D is unclear. Sequencing used blood, either unsorted or a sorted T cell fraction (not recorded which). The clonotype originates from a male donor with ankylosing spondylitis. CDR3 region: CATSRAILNEQFF. Written as DNA, the CDR3 is TGTGCCACCAGCAGAGCGATCCTCAATGAGCAGTTCTTC.